This is a list of T cell receptor beta chains from one sample in a study of blood T cell repertoires in COVID-19. TCRdb's table, derived via immunoSEQ multiplex PCR, lists solely in-frame clones and lacks some. The sample contains 45,000 to 65,000 clones, 90% of which appear only once. The source material was peripheral blood. All receptors come from a man between 45 and 60 years old with acute or convalescent COVID-19. Each CDR3 is given with its conserved first and last residue. D genes are given only for firm matches. Clone size is shown for a subset of rows, as once, few, many or a class of expanded clone.

V: TRBV5-1
D: NA
J: TRBJ1-3
size: few
DNA: TGCGCCAGTTCGACTGGCAGCTCTGGAAACACCATATATTTT
CDR3: CASSTGSSGNTIYF

V: TRBV12-3/TRBV12-4
D: NA
J: TRBJ2-1
size: NA
DNA: TGTGCCAGCAGTTTCGAACTTAACAATGAGCAGTTCTTC
CDR3: CASSFELNNEQFF

V: TRBV7-8
D: TRBD2
J: TRBJ2-7
size: NA
DNA: TGTGCCAGCAGCTTAGGGGCTAGCGGTTCCTACGAGCAGTACTTC
CDR3: CASSLGASGSYEQYF

V: TRBV9
D: NA
J: TRBJ2-7
size: NA
DNA: TGTGCCAGCGGGGACCGGGACTCCCGCTCCCACGAGCAGTACTTC
CDR3: CASGDRDSRSHEQYF

V: TRBV29-1
D: NA
J: TRBJ2-1
size: NA
DNA: TGCAGCGTTGAAGTCGGGGGACCCTACAATGAGCAGTTCTTC
CDR3: CSVEVGGPYNEQFF

V: TRBV27
D: NA
J: TRBJ2-1
size: NA
DNA: TGTGCCAGCAGTTTGTCAGTTGGCTCCTACAATGAGCAGTTCTTC
CDR3: CASSLSVGSYNEQFF

V: TRBV21-1
D: NA
J: TRBJ1-1
size: NA
DNA: TGTGCCAGCACCCCATCGGGACAGGGATCCCGTGGGACTGAAGCTTTCTTT
CDR3: CASTPSGQGSRGTEAFF

V: TRBV29-1
D: TRBD2
J: TRBJ2-2
size: few
DNA: TGCAGCGTTGATGGATTGACTAGCGGTACCGGGGAGCTGTTTTTT
CDR3: CSVDGLTSGTGELFF

V: TRBV7-9
D: TRBD2
J: TRBJ2-3
size: NA
DNA: TGTGCCAGCAGCTCGTGGACTAGCGGGGGGGACACAGATACGCAGTATTTT
CDR3: CASSSWTSGGDTDTQYF

V: TRBV6-5
D: NA
J: TRBJ1-3
size: NA
DNA: TGTGCCAGCAGGTTAACTGGAAACACCATATATTTT
CDR3: CASRLTGNTIYF

V: TRBV19
D: TRBD1
J: TRBJ1-5
size: NA
DNA: TGTGCCAGTAGTATCTACAGGGGATCTTATAGCAATCAGCCCCAGCATTTT
CDR3: CASSIYRGSYSNQPQHF

V: TRBV19
D: NA
J: TRBJ2-7
size: NA
DNA: TGTGCCAGTAGTATAAGGGGACAAGCCTACGAGCAGTACTTC
CDR3: CASSIRGQAYEQYF

V: TRBV10-3
D: TRBD1
J: TRBJ1-2
size: NA
DNA: TGTGCCATCAGTGATAGGACAGGGGGCGACTATGGCTACACCTTC
CDR3: CAISDRTGGDYGYTF

V: TRBV24-1
D: TRBD1
J: TRBJ2-7
size: NA
DNA: TGTGCCACCAGTGATTTGCCCCGGTTCAGGGGGCCTAACTACGAGCAGTACTTC
CDR3: CATSDLPRFRGPNYEQYF

V: TRBV3-1/TRBV3-2
D: TRBD1
J: TRBJ2-5
size: NA
DNA: TGTGCCAGCAGCACTGGGACAGGGGGTGAAGAGACCCAGTACTTC
CDR3: CASSTGTGGEETQYF

V: TRBV19
D: TRBD1
J: TRBJ2-2
size: NA
DNA: TGTGCCAGTAGTATGGTATCGGGGACAGCGAACACCGGGGAGCTGTTTTTT
CDR3: CASSMVSGTANTGELFF

V: TRBV9
D: NA
J: TRBJ2-7
size: NA
DNA: TGTGCCAGCAGCGAAGACAGGTGGGAGGGTCGGGAGCAGTACTTC
CDR3: CASSEDRWEGREQYF

V: TRBV4-1
D: NA
J: TRBJ2-2
size: NA
DNA: TGCGCCAGCAGCCAAGATAGGGGGATATTGAACACCGGGGAGCTGTTTTTT
CDR3: CASSQDRGILNTGELFF

V: TRBV4-2
D: NA
J: TRBJ2-1
size: few
DNA: TGTGCCAGCAGCCACATCAATGAGCAGTTCTTC
CDR3: CASSHINEQFF

V: TRBV6-1
D: TRBD1
J: TRBJ2-7
size: NA
DNA: TGTGCCAGCAGTGAATACGGGACAGGCCGCTACGAGCAGTACTTC
CDR3: CASSEYGTGRYEQYF

V: TRBV7-8
D: NA
J: TRBJ2-7
size: once
DNA: TGTGCCAGCAGCTTAAGGCTAGCAGCCTACGAGCAGTACTTC
CDR3: CASSLRLAAYEQYF

V: TRBV6-2/TRBV6-3
D: NA
J: TRBJ1-2
size: NA
DNA: TGTGCCAGCAGTGTAGGGGTGAACTATGGCTACACCTTC
CDR3: CASSVGVNYGYTF

V: TRBV6-5
D: TRBD1
J: TRBJ1-5
size: NA
DNA: TGTGCCAGCAGTCCTACAGGGGGGAATCAGCCCCAGCATTTT
CDR3: CASSPTGGNQPQHF

V: TRBV12-5
D: TRBD2
J: TRBJ2-1
size: NA
DNA: TGTGCTAGTGGTTTGGGACTAGCGGAAAATGAGCAGTTCTTC
CDR3: CASGLGLAENEQFF

V: TRBV29-1
D: NA
J: TRBJ1-2
size: NA
DNA: TGCAGCGTTTCGGGGGGCGTGGGCTATGGCTACACCTTC
CDR3: CSVSGGVGYGYTF

V: TRBV15
D: NA
J: TRBJ1-4
size: NA
DNA: TGTGCCACCAGCCGACCAGGTCGTAGGAATGAAAAACTGTTTTTT
CDR3: CATSRPGRRNEKLFF

V: TRBV3-1/TRBV3-2
D: TRBD2
J: TRBJ2-2
size: NA
DNA: TGTGCCAGCAGCCGGTGGGGACTAGCGGGAGTCGGGGAGCTGTTTTTT
CDR3: CASSRWGLAGVGELFF

V: TRBV6-5
D: TRBD2
J: TRBJ2-7
size: NA
DNA: TGTGCCAGCAGTTACCCTTCTAGCGGGGAGTCCTACGAGCAGTACTTC
CDR3: CASSYPSSGESYEQYF

V: TRBV24-1
D: NA
J: TRBJ2-7
size: NA
DNA: TGTGCCACCAGTCAGGGGCGAGGCAGGGCATACGAGCAGTACTTC
CDR3: CATSQGRGRAYEQYF

V: TRBV18
D: NA
J: TRBJ1-5
size: NA
DNA: TGTGCCAGCTCACCACTGGGCTTCAATCAGCCCCAGCATTTT
CDR3: CASSPLGFNQPQHF

V: TRBV18
D: NA
J: TRBJ2-7
size: NA
DNA: TGTGCCAGCTCACCAATAACCGGAGGACGGGAGCAGTACTTC
CDR3: CASSPITGGREQYF

V: TRBV5-6
D: TRBD2
J: TRBJ2-5
size: NA
DNA: TGTGCCAGCAGCTTGGCCGCTAGCGGGGAGACCCAGTACTTC
CDR3: CASSLAASGETQYF

V: TRBV11-2
D: NA
J: TRBJ2-1
size: NA
DNA: TGTGCCAGCAGCTTAATTAGCCCCAACAATGAGCAGTTCTTC
CDR3: CASSLISPNNEQFF

V: TRBV7-2
D: TRBD2
J: TRBJ2-5
size: NA
DNA: TGTGCCAGCAGCTCGGGACTAGCGGGAGCTTTAGAGACCCAGTACTTC
CDR3: CASSSGLAGALETQYF

V: TRBV4-3
D: TRBD1
J: TRBJ1-2
size: once
DNA: TGCGCCAGCAGCCAAGGGGGGGACAGGTATGGCTACACCTTC
CDR3: CASSQGGDRYGYTF

V: TRBV27
D: TRBD2
J: TRBJ2-1
size: NA
DNA: TGTGCCAGCAGCAGACTACTAGCGGGAGCATCAAGTCAGCAGTTCTTC
CDR3: CASSRLLAGASSQQFF

V: TRBV3-1/TRBV3-2
D: NA
J: TRBJ2-7
size: NA
DNA: TGTGCCAGCAGCCAAGAAAACAGTTACGAGCAGTACTTC
CDR3: CASSQENSYEQYF

V: TRBV15
D: NA
J: TRBJ1-4
size: NA
DNA: TGTGCCACCAGCAGAGGATACAGCGGGACTAATGAAAAACTGTTTTTT
CDR3: CATSRGYSGTNEKLFF

V: TRBV12-3/TRBV12-4
D: NA
J: TRBJ1-6
size: few
DNA: TGTGCCAGCAGTTTACAGGGCTCACCCCTCCACTTT
CDR3: CASSLQGSPLHF

V: TRBV5-1
D: TRBD2
J: TRBJ2-3
size: once
DNA: TGCGCCAGCAGCACGGGGACTAGCGCTTACACAGATACGCAGTATTTT
CDR3: CASSTGTSAYTDTQYF

V: TRBV11-3
D: NA
J: TRBJ2-5
size: NA
DNA: TGTGCCAGCAGCGACGGGGGACAAGAGACCCAGTACTTC
CDR3: CASSDGGQETQYF

V: TRBV27
D: NA
J: TRBJ1-5
size: NA
DNA: TGTGCCAGCAGTGCCAGTAGCAATCAGCCCCAGCATTTT
CDR3: CASSASSNQPQHF

V: TRBV19
D: NA
J: TRBJ1-5
size: NA
DNA: TGTGCCAGTAGTCCGCGTATGATTCCCCAGCATTTT
CDR3: CASSPRMIPQHF

V: TRBV9
D: TRBD2
J: TRBJ2-7
size: once
DNA: TGTGCCAGCAGCCCCCAGGGACTAGCGGGACCCATTGGTTACGAGCAGTACTTC
CDR3: CASSPQGLAGPIGYEQYF

V: TRBV5-5
D: NA
J: TRBJ1-5
size: NA
DNA: TGTGCCAGCAGCCGTTCGGGATCAACCGATGGGCAGCCCCAGCATTTT
CDR3: CASSRSGSTDGQPQHF

V: TRBV6-7
D: TRBD2
J: TRBJ2-1
size: NA
DNA: TGTGCCAGCACCTCTACCGAAGGACTAGCGGGGGATGAGCAGTTCTTC
CDR3: CASTSTEGLAGDEQFF

V: TRBV7-8
D: NA
J: TRBJ1-1
size: NA
DNA: TGTGCCAGCAGCCTAAGACAGATGAACACTGAAGCTTTCTTT
CDR3: CASSLRQMNTEAFF

V: TRBV5-1
D: NA
J: TRBJ1-2
size: NA
DNA: TGCGCCAGCAGTCCGGGGGGCGGCTATGGCTACACCTTC
CDR3: CASSPGGGYGYTF